This T cell receptor (beta chain) came from a study of blood T cells in healthy people across ages. Study background: About one barcoded beta molecule per two T cells was captured by template switching.

Whole-study findings and limits: Relative to aged donors, long-lived donors carried more naive CD4+ cells and displayed higher diversity.

The use of a sample-barcoded 5' primer and a J-beta primer mix characterized a second PCR of about 7 to 12 cycles. Every cDNA molecule carried a tag from a template-switch adaptor bearing 12 random nucleotides. TCRdb ran MiXCR on the 5' RACE reads and lists one entry per CDR3 protein. The table includes 1.5 million or so distinct CDR3 sequences, roughly two fifths detected once. In the case of this clonotype: Its target is not known.

Every sample gave at least 6 micrograms of total RNA when it was extracted. Deletions cut 0 bases from V and 7 bases from J, with 13 bases between. The CDR3 contains 15 residues. Looked up from germline, CDR1 is DFQATT and CDR2 is SNEGSKA (reference sequence). The TCR sequence derives from a woman aged 18 to 35 in good health. V usage is TRBV20-1 and J usage is TRBJ1-6; D perhaps matches TRBD1 (5 bases). Specimen: blood. CDR3 DNA: TGCAGTGCTAGAGATCAACAAGGGGTGAATTCACCCCTCCACTTT. Its protein is CSARDQQGVNSPLHF.